The 5 T cell receptor beta chains given below trace back to one sample, sequenced in a study of T cells in localized non-small cell lung cancer. The protocol was immunoSEQ multiplex PCR, while the TCRdb copy is restricted to in-frame clones and leaves out a portion. The table records roughly 25,000 clones, about 86% of them present only once. Sequencing used peripheral blood, obtained before any cancer treatment. The receptors originated from a male donor at least 60 years old with stage II squamous cell lung carcinoma.

V and J are TRBV4-3 and TRBJ1-1; D is possibly TRBD1 (5 bases). Trimming stripped 0 bases from V and 9 bases from J, with 14 bases between. From germline, CDR1 is LGHNA and CDR2 YSLEER. The CDR3 is made up of 14 amino acids. CDR3 sequence: CASSQEKGRAKAFF. CDR3 nucleotide sequence: TGCGCCAGCAGCCAAGAAAAGGGGAGGGCCAAAGCTTTCTTT.

This clone was picked up a small number of times. The rearrangement uses TRBV28 and TRBJ2-1, with D tentatively TRBD1 (6 bases). Germline V gene sequence: CDR1 MDHEN, CDR2 SYDVKM. Trimming removed 7 bases at V and 3 bases at J, with 13 bases between. The CDR3 has 14 residues. CDR3 amino acids: CASTPGGFYNEQFF. The DNA for the CDR3 is TGTGCCAGCACTCCTGGGGGCTTCTACAATGAGCAGTTCTTC.

V is TRBV4-3 and J is TRBJ2-3, with D possibly TRBD2 on 5 matching bases. The CDR3 is 15 amino acids. The germline V and J ends were trimmed by 0 bases and 1 base, with 8 bases remaining between them. Germline CDR1 reads LGHNA; CDR2 reads YSLEER. The CDR3 spells CASSQDGRGTDTQYF. For the CDR3, the DNA is TGCGCCAGCAGCCAAGATGGGCGGGGCACAGATACGCAGTATTTT.

J is TRBJ1-4 and V is TRBV7-2; D not certain. This CDR3 region has 16 residues. Trimming stripped 2 bases from V and 5 bases from J, with 15 bases between. Looked up from germline, CDR1 is SGHTA and CDR2 is FQGNSA. DNA of the CDR3: TGTGCCAGCAGCTTAAGGCGGGGAGGGCTAAATGAAAAACTGTTTTTT. Protein: CASSLRRGGLNEKLFF.

This sequence joins TRBV29-1 and TRBJ1-2; no firm D call. Germline values: CDR1 SQVTM, CDR2 ANQGSEA. The CDR3 runs to 13 residues. The V end lost 6 bases, the J end lost 1 base, and 12 bases lay between the germline ends. CDR3 sequence (DNA): TGCAGCGTAGGGCGGGCCCTTAACTATGGCTACACCTTC. Translated, it gives CSVGRALNYGYTF.